This T cell receptor beta chain is from a study of T cell changes during pregnancy in multiple sclerosis. Germline lookup yields CDR1 PRHDT and CDR2 FYEKMQ (reference sequence). This CDR3 region has 15 residues. Trimming removed 5 bases from V and 2 bases from J; junction bases left unmatched: 6. The repertoire was sequenced with immunoSEQ multiplex PCR; TCRdb's copy has only in-frame clones and lacks some. This table has 84,000 or so clones, 94% appearing once. This material consisted of peripheral blood, taken in the third trimester of pregnancy. The chain uses TRBV13 and TRBJ2-3; 8 bases fit TRBD2. The clonotype was recovered from a female donor with multiple sclerosis, enrolled in a pregnancy study. CDR3 in DNA: TGTGCCAGCAGCACTACTAGCGGCGCCACAGATACGCAGTATTTT. Translation gives CASSTTSGATDTQYF.